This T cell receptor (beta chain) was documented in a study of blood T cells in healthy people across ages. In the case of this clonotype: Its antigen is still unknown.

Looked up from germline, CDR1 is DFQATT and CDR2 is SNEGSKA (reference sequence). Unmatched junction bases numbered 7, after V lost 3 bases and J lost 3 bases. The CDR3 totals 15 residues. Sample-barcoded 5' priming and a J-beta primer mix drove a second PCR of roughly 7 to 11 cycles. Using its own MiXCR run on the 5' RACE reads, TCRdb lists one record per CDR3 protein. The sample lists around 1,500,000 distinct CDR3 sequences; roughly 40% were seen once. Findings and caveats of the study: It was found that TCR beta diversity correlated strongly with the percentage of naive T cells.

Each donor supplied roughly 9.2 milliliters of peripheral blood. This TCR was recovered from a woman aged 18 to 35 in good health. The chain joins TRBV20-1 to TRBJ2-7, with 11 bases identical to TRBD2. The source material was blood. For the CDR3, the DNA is TGCAGTGCTAGGGAACATAGCGGGAGGGTCTACGAGCAGTACTTC. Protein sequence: CSAREHSGRVYEQYF.